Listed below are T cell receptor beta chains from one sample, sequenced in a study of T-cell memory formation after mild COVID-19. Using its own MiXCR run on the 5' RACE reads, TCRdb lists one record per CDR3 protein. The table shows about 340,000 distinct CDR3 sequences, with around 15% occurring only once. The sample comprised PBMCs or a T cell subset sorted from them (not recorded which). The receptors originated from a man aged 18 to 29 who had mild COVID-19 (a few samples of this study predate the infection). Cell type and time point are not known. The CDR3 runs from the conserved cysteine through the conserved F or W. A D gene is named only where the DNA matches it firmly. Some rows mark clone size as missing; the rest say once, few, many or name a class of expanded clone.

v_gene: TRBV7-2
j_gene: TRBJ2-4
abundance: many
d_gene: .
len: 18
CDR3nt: TGTGCCAGCAGCTTACTTGGGGGTGGCGACCTTGGCAAAAACATTCAGTACTTC
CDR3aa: CASSLLGGGDLGKNIQYF

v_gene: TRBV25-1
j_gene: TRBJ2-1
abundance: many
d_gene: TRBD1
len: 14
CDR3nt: TGTGCCAGCAGTTTGCGGACAGGGACCTTGGAGCAGTTCTTC
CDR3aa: CASSLRTGTLEQFF

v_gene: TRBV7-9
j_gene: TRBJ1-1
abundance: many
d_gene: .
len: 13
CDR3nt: TGTGCCAGCAGCGGGGATTTGAACACTGAAGCTTTCTTT
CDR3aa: CASSGDLNTEAFF

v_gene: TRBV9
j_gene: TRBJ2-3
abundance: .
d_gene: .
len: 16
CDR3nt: TGTGCCAGCAGCGCCTCTGGGGGGGGGCCCGCAGATACGCAGTATTTT
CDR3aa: CASSASGGGPADTQYF

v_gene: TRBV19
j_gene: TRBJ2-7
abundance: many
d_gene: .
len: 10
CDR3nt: TGTGCCAGTGGCCCCGCCGAGCAGTACTTC
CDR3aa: CASGPAEQYF

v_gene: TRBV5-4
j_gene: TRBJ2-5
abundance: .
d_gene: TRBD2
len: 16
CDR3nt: TGTGCCAGCAGTCACGGACTAGCGGGGGTCCAAGAGACCCAGTACTTC
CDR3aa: CASSHGLAGVQETQYF

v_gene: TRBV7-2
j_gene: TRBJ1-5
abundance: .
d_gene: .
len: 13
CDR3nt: TGTGCCAGCAGCTTAGCCAGGCCACAGCCCCAGCATTTT
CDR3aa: CASSLARPQPQHF

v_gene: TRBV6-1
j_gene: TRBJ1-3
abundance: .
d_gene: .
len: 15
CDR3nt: TGTGCCAGCAGTGAAGTAGTCTTCTCTGGAAACACCATATATTTT
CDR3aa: CASSEVVFSGNTIYF

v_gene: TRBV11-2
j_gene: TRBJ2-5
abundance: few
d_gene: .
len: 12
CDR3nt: TGTGCCAGCAGCCCTGTACGAGAGACCCAGTACTTC
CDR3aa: CASSPVRETQYF

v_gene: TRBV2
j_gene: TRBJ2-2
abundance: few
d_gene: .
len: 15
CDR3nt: TGTGCCAGCAGCGAACAGGGCGCGAACACCGGGGAGCTGTTTTTT
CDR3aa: CASSEQGANTGELFF

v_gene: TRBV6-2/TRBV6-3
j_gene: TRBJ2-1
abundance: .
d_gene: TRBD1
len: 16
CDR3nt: TGTGCCAGCAGTTACCGCCCAGGGGGTGGTAGGAATGAGCAGTTCTTC
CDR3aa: CASSYRPGGGRNEQFF

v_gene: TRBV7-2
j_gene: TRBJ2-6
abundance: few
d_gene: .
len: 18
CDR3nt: TGTGCCAGCAGCTTAGTACCACGCACCGACTCTGGGGCCAACGTCCTGACTTTC
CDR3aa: CASSLVPRTDSGANVLTF

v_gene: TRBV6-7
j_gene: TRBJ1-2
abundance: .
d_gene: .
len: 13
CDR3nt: TGTGCCAGCAGTACCCGGCAGGGCCATGGCTACACCTTC
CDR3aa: CASSTRQGHGYTF

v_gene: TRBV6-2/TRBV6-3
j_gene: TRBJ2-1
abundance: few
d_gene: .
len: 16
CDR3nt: TGTGCCAGCAGTTACACGACTGGTCGGTTCTACAATGAGCAGTTCTTC
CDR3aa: CASSYTTGRFYNEQFF

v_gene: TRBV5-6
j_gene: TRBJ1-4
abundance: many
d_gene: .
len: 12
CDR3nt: TGTGCCAGCAGCTTGGCCAACGCGGGCAAGGTTTTT
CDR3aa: CASSLANAGKVF

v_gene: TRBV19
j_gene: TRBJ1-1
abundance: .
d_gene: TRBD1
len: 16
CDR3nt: TGTGCCAGTAGTATAGATTTCGCGACAGGGGAGACTGAAGCTTTCTTT
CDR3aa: CASSIDFATGETEAFF

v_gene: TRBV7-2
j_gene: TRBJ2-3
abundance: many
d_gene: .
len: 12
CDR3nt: TGTGCCAGCAGTTTGGTGGCAGATACGCAGTATTTT
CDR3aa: CASSLVADTQYF

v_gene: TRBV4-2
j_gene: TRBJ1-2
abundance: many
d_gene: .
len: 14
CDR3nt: TGTGCCAGCAGCCAAGAACCTAAGAACTATGGCTACACCTTC
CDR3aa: CASSQEPKNYGYTF

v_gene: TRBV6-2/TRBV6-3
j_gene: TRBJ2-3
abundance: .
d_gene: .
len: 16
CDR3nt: TGTGCCAGCAGTTACTCGAAGCAGCCTCCTCCAGATACGCAGTATTTT
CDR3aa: CASSYSKQPPPDTQYF

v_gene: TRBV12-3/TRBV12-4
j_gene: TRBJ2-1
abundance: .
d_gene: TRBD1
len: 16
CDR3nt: TGTGCCAGCAGCCTAGCCCCGGGACAGGGGACGAATGAGCAGTTCTTC
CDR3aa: CASSLAPGQGTNEQFF

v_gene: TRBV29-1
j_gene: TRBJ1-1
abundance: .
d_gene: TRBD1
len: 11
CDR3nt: TGCAGCGCAGACAGGGTTACTGAAGCTTTCTTT
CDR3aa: CSADRVTEAFF

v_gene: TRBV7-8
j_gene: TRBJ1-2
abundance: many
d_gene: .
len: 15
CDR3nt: TGTGCCAGCAGCCAGAGGGACGGAAACCTCTATGGCTACACCTTC
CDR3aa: CASSQRDGNLYGYTF

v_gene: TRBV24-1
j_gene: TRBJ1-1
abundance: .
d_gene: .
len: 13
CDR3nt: TGTGCCACCCAGAGGACCATGAACACTGAAGCTTTCTTT
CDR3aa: CATQRTMNTEAFF

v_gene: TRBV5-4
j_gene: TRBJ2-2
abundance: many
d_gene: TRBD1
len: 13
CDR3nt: TGTGCCAGCATAAAACAGGGGACCGGGGAGCTGTTTTTT
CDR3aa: CASIKQGTGELFF

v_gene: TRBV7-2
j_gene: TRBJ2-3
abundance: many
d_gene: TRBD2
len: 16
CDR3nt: TGTGCCAGCAGCGTGGGACTAGCGGGGAACACAGATACGCAGTATTTT
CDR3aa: CASSVGLAGNTDTQYF

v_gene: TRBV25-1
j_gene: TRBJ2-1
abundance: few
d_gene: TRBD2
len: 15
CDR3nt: TGTGCCAGCAGTGAATATGGGACTAAAACGGGTGAGCAGTTCTTC
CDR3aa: CASSEYGTKTGEQFF

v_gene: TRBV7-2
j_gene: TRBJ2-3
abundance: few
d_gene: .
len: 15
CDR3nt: TGTGCCAGCAGCTTAGTTAGCGCTTTCACAGATACGCAGTATTTT
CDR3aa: CASSLVSAFTDTQYF

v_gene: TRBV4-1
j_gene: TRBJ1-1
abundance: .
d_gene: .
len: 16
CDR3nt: TGCGCCAGCAGCAGACAGACCTTTCCTACGAACACTGAAGCTTTCTTT
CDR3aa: CASSRQTFPTNTEAFF

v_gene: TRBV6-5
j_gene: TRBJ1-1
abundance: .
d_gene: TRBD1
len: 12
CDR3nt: TGTGCCAGCAGTTCCCCTCAGGGGGCCGCTTTCTTT
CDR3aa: CASSSPQGAAFF

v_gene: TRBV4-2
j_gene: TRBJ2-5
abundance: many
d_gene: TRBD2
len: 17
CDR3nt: TGTGCCAGCAGCCAAGATCTATCGGGGGGTACGAAGCAGACCCAGTACTTC
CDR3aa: CASSQDLSGGTKQTQYF

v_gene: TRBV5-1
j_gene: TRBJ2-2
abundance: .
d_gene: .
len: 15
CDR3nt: TGCGCCAGCAGGCCCCCCGGACCCCGAACCGGGGAGCTGTTTTTT
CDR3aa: CASRPPGPRTGELFF

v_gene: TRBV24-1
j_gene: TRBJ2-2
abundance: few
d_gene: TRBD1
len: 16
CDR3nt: TGTGCCACCAGTGATCCGGGTCAGGGGGAGACCGGGGAGCTGTTTTTT
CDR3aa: CATSDPGQGETGELFF

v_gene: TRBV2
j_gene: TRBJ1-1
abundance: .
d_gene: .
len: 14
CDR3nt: TGTGCCAGCAGTTCCCTCTCGGGGCGCTGGGGGGCTTTCTTT
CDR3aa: CASSSLSGRWGAFF

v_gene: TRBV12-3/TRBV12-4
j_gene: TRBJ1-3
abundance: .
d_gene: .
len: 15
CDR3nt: TGTGCCAGCAGTTTTTGGCAGCTTACTGGAAACACCATATATTTT
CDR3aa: CASSFWQLTGNTIYF

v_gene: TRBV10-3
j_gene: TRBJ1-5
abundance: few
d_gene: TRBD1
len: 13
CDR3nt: TGTGCCATCAGTGAGGACAGGGATCAGCCCCAGCATTTT
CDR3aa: CAISEDRDQPQHF

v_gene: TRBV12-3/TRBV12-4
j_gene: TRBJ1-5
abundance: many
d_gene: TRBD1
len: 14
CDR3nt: TGTGCCAGCAGTGGCACAGGGGGCGATCAGCCCCAGCATTTT
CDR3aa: CASSGTGGDQPQHF

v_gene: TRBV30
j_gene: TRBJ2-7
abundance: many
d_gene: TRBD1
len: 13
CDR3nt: TGTGCCTGGGCTGGGACAGGGACCTACGAGCAGTACTTC
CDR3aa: CAWAGTGTYEQYF

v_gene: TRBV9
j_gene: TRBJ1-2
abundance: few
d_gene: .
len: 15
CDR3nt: TGTGCCAGCAGCGTAGCTAGGACAGCTAACTATGGCTACACCTTC
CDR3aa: CASSVARTANYGYTF

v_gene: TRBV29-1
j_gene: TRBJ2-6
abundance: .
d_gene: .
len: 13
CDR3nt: TGCAGCGTTGGGAGCTCTGGGGCCAACGTCCTGACTTTC
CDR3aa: CSVGSSGANVLTF

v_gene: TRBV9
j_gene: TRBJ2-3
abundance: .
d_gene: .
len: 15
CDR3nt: TGTGCCAGCAGCGACACAGGGAAGGGGACAGATACGCAGTATTTT
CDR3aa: CASSDTGKGTDTQYF

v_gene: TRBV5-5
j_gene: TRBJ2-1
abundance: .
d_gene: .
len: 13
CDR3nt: TGTGCCAGCAGCTTGGGGGTGACGTGGTCGCAGTTCTTC
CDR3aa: CASSLGVTWSQFF

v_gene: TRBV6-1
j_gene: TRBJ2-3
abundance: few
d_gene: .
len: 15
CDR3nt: TGTGCCAGCAGTGAAGATTGGGGGGGCACAGATACGCAGTATTTT
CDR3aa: CASSEDWGGTDTQYF

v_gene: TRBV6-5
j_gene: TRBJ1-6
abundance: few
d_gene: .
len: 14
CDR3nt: TGTGCCAGCAGTTACTGGCAGGAAGGCTCACCCCTCCACTTT
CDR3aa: CASSYWQEGSPLHF

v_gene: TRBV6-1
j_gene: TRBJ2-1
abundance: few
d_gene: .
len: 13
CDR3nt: TGTGCCAGCAGCCGGACAGACTACAATGAGCAGTTCTTC
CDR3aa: CASSRTDYNEQFF

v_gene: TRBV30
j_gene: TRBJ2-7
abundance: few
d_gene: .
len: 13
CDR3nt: TGTGCCTGGAGTGTGGGGGGCCCGTACGAGCAGTACTTC
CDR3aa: CAWSVGGPYEQYF

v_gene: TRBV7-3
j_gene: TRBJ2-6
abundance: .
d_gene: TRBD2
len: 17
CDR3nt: TGTGCCAGCAGCCACACTAGCGGGGACTCTGGGGCCAACGTCCTGACTTTC
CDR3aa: CASSHTSGDSGANVLTF

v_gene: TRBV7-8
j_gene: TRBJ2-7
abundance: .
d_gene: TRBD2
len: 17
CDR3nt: TGTGCCAGCAGCTTAGCCCGACTAGCGGGGGGCCTCTACGAGCAGTACTTC
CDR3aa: CASSLARLAGGLYEQYF

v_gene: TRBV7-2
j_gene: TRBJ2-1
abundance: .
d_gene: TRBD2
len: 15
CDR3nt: TGTGCCAGCAGCTACCAGCGGGGGGCCTGGGGTGAGCAGTTCTTC
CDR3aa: CASSYQRGAWGEQFF

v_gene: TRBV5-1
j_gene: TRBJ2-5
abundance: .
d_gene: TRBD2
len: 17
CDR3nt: TGCGCCAGCAAAAAGGGAGTTCGACTAGCGGAACAAGAGACCCAGTACTTC
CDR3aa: CASKKGVRLAEQETQYF